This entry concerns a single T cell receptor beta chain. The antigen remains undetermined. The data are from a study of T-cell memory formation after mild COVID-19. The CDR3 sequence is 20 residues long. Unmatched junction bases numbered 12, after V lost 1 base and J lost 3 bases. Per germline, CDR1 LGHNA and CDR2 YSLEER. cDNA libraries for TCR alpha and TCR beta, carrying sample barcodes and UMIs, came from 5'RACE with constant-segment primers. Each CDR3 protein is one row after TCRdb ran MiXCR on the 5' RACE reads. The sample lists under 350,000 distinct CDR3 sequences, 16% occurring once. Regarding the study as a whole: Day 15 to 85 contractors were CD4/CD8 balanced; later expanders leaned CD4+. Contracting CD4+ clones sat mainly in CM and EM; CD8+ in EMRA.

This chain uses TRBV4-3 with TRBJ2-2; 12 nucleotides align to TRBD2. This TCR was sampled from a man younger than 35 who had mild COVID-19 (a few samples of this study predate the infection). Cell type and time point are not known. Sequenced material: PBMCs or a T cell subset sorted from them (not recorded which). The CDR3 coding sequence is TGCGCCAGCAGCCAAGTTATAATTAGGACTAGCGGGGCCTACACCGGGGAGCTGTTTTTT. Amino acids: CASSQVIIRTSGAYTGELFF.